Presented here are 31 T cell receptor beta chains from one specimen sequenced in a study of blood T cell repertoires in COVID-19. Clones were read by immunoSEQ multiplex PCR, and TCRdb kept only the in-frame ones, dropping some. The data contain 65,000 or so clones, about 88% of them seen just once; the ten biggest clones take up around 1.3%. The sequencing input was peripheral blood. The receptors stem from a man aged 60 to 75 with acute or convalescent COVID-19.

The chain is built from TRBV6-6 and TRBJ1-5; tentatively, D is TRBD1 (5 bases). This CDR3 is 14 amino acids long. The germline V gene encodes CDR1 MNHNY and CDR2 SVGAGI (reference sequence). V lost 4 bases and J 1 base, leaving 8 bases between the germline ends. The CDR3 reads CASSSQGSNQPQHF. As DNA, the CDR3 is TGTGCCAGCAGTTCGCAGGGCAGCAATCAGCCCCAGCATTTT.

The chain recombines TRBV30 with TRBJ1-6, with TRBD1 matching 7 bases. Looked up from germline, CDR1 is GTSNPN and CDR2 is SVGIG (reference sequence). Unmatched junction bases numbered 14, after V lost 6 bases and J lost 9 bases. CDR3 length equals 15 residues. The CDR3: CACRSYGTAASPLHF. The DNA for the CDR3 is TGTGCCTGTAGAAGCTACGGGACAGCAGCTTCACCCCTCCACTTT.

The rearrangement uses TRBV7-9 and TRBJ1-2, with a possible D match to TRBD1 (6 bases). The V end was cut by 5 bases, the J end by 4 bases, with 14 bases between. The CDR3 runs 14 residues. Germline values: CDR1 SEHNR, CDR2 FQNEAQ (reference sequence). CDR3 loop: CASSTDSQLYGYTF. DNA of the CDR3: TGTGCCAGCAGCACGGACAGCCAGCTCTATGGCTACACCTTC. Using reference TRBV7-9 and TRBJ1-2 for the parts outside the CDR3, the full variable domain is DTGVSQNPRHKITKRGQNVTFRCDPISEHNRLYWYRQTLGQGPEFLTYFQNEAQLEKSRLLSDRFSAERPKGSFSTLEIQRTEQGDSAMYLCASSTDSQLYGYTFGSGTRLTVV.

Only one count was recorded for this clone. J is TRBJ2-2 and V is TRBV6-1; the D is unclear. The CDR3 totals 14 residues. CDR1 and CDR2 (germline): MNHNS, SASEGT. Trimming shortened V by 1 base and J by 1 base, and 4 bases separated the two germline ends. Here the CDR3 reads CASSEDMNTGELFF. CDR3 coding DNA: TGTGCCAGCAGTGAAGACATGAACACCGGGGAGCTGTTTTTT.

This CDR3 reads CASSLGGATDTQYF. DNA of the CDR3: TGTGCCAGCAGCCTAGGCGGGGCCACAGATACGCAGTATTTT. The chain joins TRBV7-7 to TRBJ2-3; maybe TRBD2 (6 bases). Trimming shortened V by 5 bases and J by 2 bases, and 11 bases separated the two germline ends. Germline V gives CDR1 SSHAT, CDR2 FNYEAQ (reference sequence). This CDR3 spans 14 amino acids.

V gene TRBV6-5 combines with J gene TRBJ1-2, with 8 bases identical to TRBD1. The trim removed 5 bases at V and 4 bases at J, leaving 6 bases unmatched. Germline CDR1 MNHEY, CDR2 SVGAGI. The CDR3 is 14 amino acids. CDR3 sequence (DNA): TGTGCCAGCAGTATGGGACAGGATATCTATGGCTACACCTTC. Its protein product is CASSMGQDIYGYTF.

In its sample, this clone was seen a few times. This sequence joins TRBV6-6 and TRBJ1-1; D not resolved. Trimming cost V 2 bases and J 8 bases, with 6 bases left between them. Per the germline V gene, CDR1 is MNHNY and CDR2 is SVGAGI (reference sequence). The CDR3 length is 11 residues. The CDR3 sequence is CASSYREEAFF. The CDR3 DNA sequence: TGTGCCAGCAGTTACCGGGAGGAAGCTTTCTTT.

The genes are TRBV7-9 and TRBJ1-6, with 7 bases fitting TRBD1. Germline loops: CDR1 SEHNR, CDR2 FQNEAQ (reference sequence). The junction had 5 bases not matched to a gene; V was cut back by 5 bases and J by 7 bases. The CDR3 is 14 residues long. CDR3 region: CASSPTGTNSPLHF. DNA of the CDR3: TGTGCCAGCAGCCCGACAGGGACCAATTCACCCCTCCACTTT.

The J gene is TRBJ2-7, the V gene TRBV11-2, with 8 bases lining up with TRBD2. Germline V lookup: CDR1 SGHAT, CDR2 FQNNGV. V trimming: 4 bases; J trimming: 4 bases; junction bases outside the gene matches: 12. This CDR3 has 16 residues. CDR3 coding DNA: TGTGCCAGCAGCTCCTGGAGTAGTAGCGGGGCTTACGAGCAGTACTTC. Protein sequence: CASSSWSSSGAYEQYF.

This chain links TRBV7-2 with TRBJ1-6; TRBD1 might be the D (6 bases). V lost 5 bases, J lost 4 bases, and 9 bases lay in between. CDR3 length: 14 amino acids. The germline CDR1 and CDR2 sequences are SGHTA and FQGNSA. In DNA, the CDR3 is TGTGCCAGCAGCCTGGACAGTTATAATTCACCCCTCCACTTT. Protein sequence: CASSLDSYNSPLHF.

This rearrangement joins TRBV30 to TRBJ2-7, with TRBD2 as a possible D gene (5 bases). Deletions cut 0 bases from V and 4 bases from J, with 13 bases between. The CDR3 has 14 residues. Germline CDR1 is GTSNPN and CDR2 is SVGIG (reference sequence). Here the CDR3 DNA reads TGTGCCTGGAGTGTAGGATCGGGGTGGTACGAGCAGTACTTC. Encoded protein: CAWSVGSGWYEQYF. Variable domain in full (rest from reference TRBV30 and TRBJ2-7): SQTIHQWPATLVQPVGSPLSLECTVEGTSNPNLYWYRQAAGRGLQLLFYSVGIGQISSEVPQNLSASRPQDRQFILSSKKLLLSDSGFYLCAWSVGSGWYEQYFGPGTRLTVT.

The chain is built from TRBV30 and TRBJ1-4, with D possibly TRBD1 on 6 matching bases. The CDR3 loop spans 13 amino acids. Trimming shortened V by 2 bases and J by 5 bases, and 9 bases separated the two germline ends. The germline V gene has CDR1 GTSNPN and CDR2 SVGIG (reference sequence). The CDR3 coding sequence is TGTGCCTGGAGTCCGGGGGGCAATGAAAAACTGTTTTTT. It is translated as CAWSPGGNEKLFF. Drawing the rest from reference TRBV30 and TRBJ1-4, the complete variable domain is SQTIHQWPATLVQPVGSPLSLECTVEGTSNPNLYWYRQAAGRGLQLLFYSVGIGQISSEVPQNLSASRPQDRQFILSSKKLLLSDSGFYLCAWSPGGNEKLFFGSGTQLSVL.

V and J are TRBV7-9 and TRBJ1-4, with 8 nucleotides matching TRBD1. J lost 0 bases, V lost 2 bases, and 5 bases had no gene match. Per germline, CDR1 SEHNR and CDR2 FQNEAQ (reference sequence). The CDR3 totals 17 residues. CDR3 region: CASSLQGALPTNEKLFF. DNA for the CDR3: TGTGCCAGCAGCTTACAGGGGGCCCTGCCAACTAATGAAAAACTGTTTTTT.

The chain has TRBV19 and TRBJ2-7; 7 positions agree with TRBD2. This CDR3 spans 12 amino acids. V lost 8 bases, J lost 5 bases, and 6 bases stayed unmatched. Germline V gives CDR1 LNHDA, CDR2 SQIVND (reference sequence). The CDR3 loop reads CASSWGGDEQYF. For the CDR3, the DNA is TGTGCCAGTTCCTGGGGGGGAGACGAGCAGTACTTC.

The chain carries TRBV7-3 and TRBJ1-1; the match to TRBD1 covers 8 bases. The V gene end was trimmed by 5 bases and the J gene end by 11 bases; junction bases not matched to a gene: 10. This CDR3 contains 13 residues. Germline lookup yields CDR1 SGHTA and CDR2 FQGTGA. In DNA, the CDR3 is TGTGCCAGCAGCACTACAGGGGGGGTCGAGGCTTTCTTT. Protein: CASSTTGGVEAFF.

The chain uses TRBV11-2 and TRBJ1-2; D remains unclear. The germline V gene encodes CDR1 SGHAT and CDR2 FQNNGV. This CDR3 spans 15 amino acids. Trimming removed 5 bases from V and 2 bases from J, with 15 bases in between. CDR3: CASSPPRQRNYGYTF. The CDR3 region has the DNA TGTGCCAGCAGCCCGCCACGGCAGAGGAACTATGGCTACACCTTC.

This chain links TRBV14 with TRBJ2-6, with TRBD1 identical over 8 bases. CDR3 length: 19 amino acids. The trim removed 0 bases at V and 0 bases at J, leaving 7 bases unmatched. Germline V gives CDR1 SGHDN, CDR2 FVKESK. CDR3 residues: CASSQDSGQVYSGANVLTF. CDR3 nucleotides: TGTGCCAGCAGCCAAGATTCGGGACAGGTGTACTCTGGGGCCAACGTCCTGACTTTC. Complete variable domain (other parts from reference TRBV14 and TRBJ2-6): EAGVTQFPSHSVIEKGQTVTLRCDPISGHDNLYWYRRVMGKEIKFLLHFVKESKQDESGMPNNRFLAERTGGTYSTLKVQPAELEDSGVYFCASSQDSGQVYSGANVLTFGAGSRLTVL.

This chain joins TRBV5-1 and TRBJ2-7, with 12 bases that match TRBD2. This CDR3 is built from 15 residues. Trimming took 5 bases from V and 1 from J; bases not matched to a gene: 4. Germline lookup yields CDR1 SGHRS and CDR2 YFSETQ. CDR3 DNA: TGCGCCAGCAGACCCGGGACTAGCGGGTCCTACGAGCAGTACTTC. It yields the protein CASRPGTSGSYEQYF.

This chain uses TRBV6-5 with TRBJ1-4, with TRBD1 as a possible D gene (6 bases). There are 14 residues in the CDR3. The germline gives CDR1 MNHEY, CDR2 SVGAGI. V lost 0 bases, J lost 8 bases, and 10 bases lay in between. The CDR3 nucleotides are TGTGCCAGCAGTTACTCGGGGACACTGGAAAAACTGTTTTTT. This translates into CASSYSGTLEKLFF.

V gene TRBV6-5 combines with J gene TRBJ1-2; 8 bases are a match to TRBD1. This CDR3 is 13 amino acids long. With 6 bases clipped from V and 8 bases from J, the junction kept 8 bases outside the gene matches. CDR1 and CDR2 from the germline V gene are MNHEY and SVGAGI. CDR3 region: CASSPDRGGGYTF. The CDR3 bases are TGTGCCAGCAGCCCCGACAGGGGAGGGGGCTACACCTTC.

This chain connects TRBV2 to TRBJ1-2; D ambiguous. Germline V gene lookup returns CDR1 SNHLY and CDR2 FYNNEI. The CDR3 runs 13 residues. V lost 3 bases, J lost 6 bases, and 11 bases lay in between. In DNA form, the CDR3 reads TGTGCCAGCAGTGATGAGAGGGATCATGGCTACACCTTC. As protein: CASSDERDHGYTF.

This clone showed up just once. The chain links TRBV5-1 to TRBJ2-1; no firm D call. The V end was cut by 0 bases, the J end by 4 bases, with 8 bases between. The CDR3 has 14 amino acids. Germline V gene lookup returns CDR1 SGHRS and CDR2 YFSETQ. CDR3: CASSLAWPYNEQFF. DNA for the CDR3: TGCGCCAGCAGCTTGGCCTGGCCGTACAATGAGCAGTTCTTC.

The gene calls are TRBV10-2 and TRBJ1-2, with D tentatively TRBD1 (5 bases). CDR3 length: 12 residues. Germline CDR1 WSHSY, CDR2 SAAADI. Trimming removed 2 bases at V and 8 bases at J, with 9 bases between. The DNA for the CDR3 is TGCGCCAGCAGTGAGCGCAGGGTCGGCTACACCTTC. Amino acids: CASSERRVGYTF.

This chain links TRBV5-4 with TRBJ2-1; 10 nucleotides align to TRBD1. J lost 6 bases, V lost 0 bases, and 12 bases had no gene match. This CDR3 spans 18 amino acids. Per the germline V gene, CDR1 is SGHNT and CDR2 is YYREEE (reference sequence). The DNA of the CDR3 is TGTGCCAGCAGCTTGGGAGTATCGGGGACAGGGGTCCTCAATGAGCAGTTCTTC. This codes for CASSLGVSGTGVLNEQFF.

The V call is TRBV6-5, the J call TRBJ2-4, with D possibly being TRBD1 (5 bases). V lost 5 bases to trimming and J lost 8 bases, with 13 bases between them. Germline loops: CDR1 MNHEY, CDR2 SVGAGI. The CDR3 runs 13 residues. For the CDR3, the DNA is TGTGCCAGCAGTCGGAAGGGGTCGGACATTCAGTACTTC. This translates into CASSRKGSDIQYF.

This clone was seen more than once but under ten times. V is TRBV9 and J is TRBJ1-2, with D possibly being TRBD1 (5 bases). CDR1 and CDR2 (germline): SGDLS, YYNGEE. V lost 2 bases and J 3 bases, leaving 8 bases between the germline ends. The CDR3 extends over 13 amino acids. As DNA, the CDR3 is TGTGCCAGCAGCGTGGGGGGGTACTATGGCTACACCTTC. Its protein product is CASSVGGYYGYTF. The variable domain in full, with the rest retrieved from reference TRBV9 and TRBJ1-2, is DSGVTQTPKHLITATGQRVTLRCSPRSGDLSVYWYQQSLDQGLQFLIQYYNGEERAKGNILERFSAQQFPDLHSELNLSSLELGDSALYFCASSVGGYYGYTFGSGTRLTVV.

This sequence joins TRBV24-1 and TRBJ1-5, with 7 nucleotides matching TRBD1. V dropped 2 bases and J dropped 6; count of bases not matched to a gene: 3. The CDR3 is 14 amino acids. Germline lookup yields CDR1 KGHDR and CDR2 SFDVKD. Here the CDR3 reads CATSDSTGAQPQHF. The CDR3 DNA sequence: TGTGCCACCAGTGATTCCACAGGGGCTCAGCCCCAGCATTTT.

CDR3 loop: CASSILPGAKNIQYF. DNA for the CDR3: TGTGCCAGTAGTATTTTGCCCGGGGCCAAAAACATTCAGTACTTC. The chain is built from TRBV19 and TRBJ2-4; D remains unclear. CDR3 length: 15 amino acids. V was pared by 3 bases and J by 1 base, with 10 bases between. CDR1 and CDR2 from the germline V gene are LNHDA and SQIVND (reference sequence).

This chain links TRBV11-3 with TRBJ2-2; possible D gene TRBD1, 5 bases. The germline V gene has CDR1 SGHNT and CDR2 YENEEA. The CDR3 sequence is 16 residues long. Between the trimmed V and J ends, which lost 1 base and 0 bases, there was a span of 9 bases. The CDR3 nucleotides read TGTGCCAGCAGCTTAGGGCAGGGAACGAACACCGGGGAGCTGTTTTTT. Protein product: CASSLGQGTNTGELFF.

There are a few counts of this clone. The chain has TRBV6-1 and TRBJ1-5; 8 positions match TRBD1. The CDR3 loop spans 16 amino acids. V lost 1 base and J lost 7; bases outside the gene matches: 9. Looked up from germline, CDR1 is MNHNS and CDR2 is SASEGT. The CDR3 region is CASSEDRGRTRQPQHF. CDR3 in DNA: TGTGCCAGCAGTGAAGACAGGGGGAGAACAAGGCAGCCCCAGCATTTT.

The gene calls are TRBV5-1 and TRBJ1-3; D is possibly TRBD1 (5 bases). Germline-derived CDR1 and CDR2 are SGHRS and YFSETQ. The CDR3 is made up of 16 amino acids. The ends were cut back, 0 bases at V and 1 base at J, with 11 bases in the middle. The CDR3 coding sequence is TGCGCCAGCAGCTTGGCCAGCCAGGGATCTGGAAACACCATATATTTT. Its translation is CASSLASQGSGNTIYF.